Each of the 20 T cell receptor beta chains below was sequenced from the same sample in a study of T cell responses to AZD1222 COVID-19 vaccine. Repertoires were generated with immunoSEQ multiplex PCR, while TCRdb's copy carries only in-frame clones and drops some. The sample gives 130,000 to 150,000 clones, roughly nine tenths of which show up once; roughly 1.7% is in the top ten. Specimen: peripheral blood, collected on day 0 of AZD1222 vaccination. The source is an adult in good health.

The V and J genes are TRBV27 and TRBJ2-7; D is tentatively TRBD1 or TRBD2 (6 bases each). CDR1 and CDR2 from the germline V gene are MNHEY and SMNVEV (reference sequence). The CDR3 length is 17 residues. Trimming shortened V by 6 bases and J by 0 bases, and 21 bases separated the two germline ends. CDR3 loop: CASSQMGGGLSSYEQYF. The CDR3 bases are TGTGCCAGCAGCCAGATGGGGGGCGGCCTGAGCTCCTACGAGCAGTACTTC.

The chain recombines TRBV3-1 (or the pseudogene TRBV3-2) with TRBJ2-7, with D tentatively TRBD2 (6 bases). This CDR3 contains 14 residues. Trimming took 1 base from V and 4 from J, leaving 11 bases between them. CDR1 is LGHDT and CDR2 is YNNKEL in the germline V gene (reference sequence). The CDR3 bases are TGTGCCAGCAGCCAAGCCTGGGGAGGATACGAGCAGTACTTC. This sequence encodes CASSQAWGGYEQYF.

The chain is built from TRBV19 and TRBJ2-1; D is possibly TRBD2 (6 bases). V was trimmed by 3 bases and J by 2 bases, leaving 11 bases between them. Germline CDR1 reads LNHDA; CDR2 reads SQIVND (reference sequence). The CDR3 has 15 residues. CDR3 sequence: CASSIVAETYNEQFF. CDR3 DNA: TGTGCCAGTAGTATTGTAGCGGAGACCTACAATGAGCAGTTCTTC.

The chain employs TRBV5-4 and TRBJ1-2, with TRBD1 as a possible D gene (6 bases). Germline V gene lookup returns CDR1 SGHNT and CDR2 YYREEE (reference sequence). The CDR3 has 14 residues. V gave up 4 bases and J gave up 8 bases, with 18 bases separating them. The CDR3 region has the DNA TGTGCCAGCAGCCCCAGGGTAGGGGGTGACGGCTACACCTTC. Translation: CASSPRVGGDGYTF.

The CDR3 reads CANKSTGVNYGYTF. The CDR3 DNA follows: TGTGCCAACAAGAGTACAGGGGTTAACTATGGCTACACCTTC. The chain is built from TRBV2 and TRBJ1-2; 7 positions agree with TRBD1. With 10 bases clipped from V and 1 base from J, the junction kept 9 bases outside the gene matches. The CDR3 contains 14 residues. Germline CDR1 is SNHLY and CDR2 is FYNNEI.

This clone has only one observation. This chain uses TRBV6-5 with TRBJ2-7; 7 bases are shared with TRBD2. The CDR3 runs 16 residues. Germline CDR1 reads MNHEY; CDR2 reads SVGAGI. Trimming at V came to 3 bases and at J to 3 bases, leaving 11 bases not matched to a gene. This chain's CDR3 is CASSYWIAGRGYEQYF. The CDR3 DNA follows: TGTGCCAGCAGTTATTGGATAGCGGGTAGGGGCTACGAGCAGTACTTC.

The gene calls are TRBV19 and TRBJ1-5; no firm D call. Germline V CDR1 and CDR2: LNHDA, SQIVND (reference sequence). With 6 bases removed from V and 4 bases from J, the gap between germline ends came to 13 bases. The CDR3 has 14 amino acids. CDR3 coding DNA: TGTGCCAGTAGCGTGGGCAGACAAAATCAGCCCCAGCATTTT. Amino acid sequence: CASSVGRQNQPQHF.

The chain employs TRBV30 and TRBJ1-1; D remains ambiguous. CDR3 size: 12 residues. The germline V gene encodes CDR1 GTSNPN and CDR2 SVGIG (reference sequence). V was clipped by 0 bases and J by 9 bases, with 11 bases between them. The CDR3 reads CAWSVQSLKAFF. The CDR3 region has the DNA TGTGCCTGGAGTGTGCAAAGTTTGAAAGCTTTCTTT.

The V and J genes are TRBV27 and TRBJ2-1; 16 nucleotides line up with TRBD2. The V and J ends lost 6 bases and 15 bases, in that order; junction bases with no gene match: 8. This CDR3 contains 14 residues. In germline, CDR1 is MNHEY, CDR2 SMNVEV (reference sequence). CDR3 coding DNA: TGTGCCAGCAGAGACTCCGGGACTAGCGGGGGGGTGTTCTTC. Translating gives CASRDSGTSGGVFF.

The chain is built from TRBV28 and TRBJ1-5; tentative D call: TRBD1 (5 bases). The CDR3 totals 18 residues. Germline V gives CDR1 MDHEN, CDR2 SYDVKM. V gave up 7 bases and J gave up 0 bases, with 22 bases separating them. CDR3 amino acids: CASKPSDWGTYSNQPQHF. The DNA for the CDR3 is TGTGCCAGCAAACCATCGGATTGGGGCACCTATAGCAATCAGCCCCAGCATTTT.

This clone was detected only a few times. The chain combines TRBV12-5 with TRBJ2-1; 7 bases match TRBD2. In germline, CDR1 is LGHNT, CDR2 FRNRAP. The CDR3 spans 15 residues. V dropped 6 bases and J dropped 2; count of bases not matched to a gene: 7. The CDR3 loop reads CASGSGLGAYNEQFF. CDR3 nucleotide sequence: TGTGCTAGTGGATCCGGACTAGGGGCCTACAATGAGCAGTTCTTC.

This clone was seen only once. The chain couples TRBV18 to TRBJ2-7, with TRBD1 matching 8 bases. CDR3 size: 14 residues. With V trimmed by 6 bases and J by 4 bases, 8 bases remained unmatched. Germline values: CDR1 KGHSH, CDR2 LQKENI. CDR3 region: CASSDPGQVYEQYF. CDR3 nucleotide sequence: TGTGCCAGCTCTGACCCGGGACAGGTGTACGAGCAGTACTTC.

This chain links TRBV6-5 with TRBJ2-2; D gene ambiguous. The CDR3 has 11 residues. The V gene lost 6 bases and the J gene lost 9 bases, with 8 bases spanning the gap. Germline lookup yields CDR1 MNHEY and CDR2 SVGAGI. In DNA form, the CDR3 reads TGTGCCAGCAGCCGTGGCTGGGAGCTGTTTTTT. It is translated as CASSRGWELFF.

The genes are TRBV11-2 and TRBJ1-1; D ambiguous. From germline, CDR1 is SGHAT and CDR2 FQNNGV. V was clipped by 1 base and J by 1 base, with 10 bases between them. The CDR3 has 15 amino acids. CDR3 nucleotide sequence: TGTGCCAGCAGCTTAGGCCCTACTCGGAACACTGAAGCTTTCTTT. This translates into CASSLGPTRNTEAFF.

This clone came up a few times. The rearrangement uses TRBV7-7 and TRBJ2-1; 16 bases agree with TRBD2. In germline, CDR1 is SSHAT, CDR2 FNYEAQ (reference sequence). The junction had 3 bases not matched to a gene; V was cut back by 3 bases and J by 1 base. The CDR3 totals 18 residues. The CDR3 sequence: CASSLGLAGGPSYNEQFF. The CDR3 nucleotides read TGTGCCAGCAGCTTGGGACTAGCGGGGGGGCCGTCCTACAATGAGCAGTTCTTC.

This chain links TRBV4-1 with TRBJ1-1; D is undetermined. The CDR3 spans 13 residues. The V end lost 3 bases, the J end lost 4 bases, and 9 bases lay between the germline ends. Germline CDR1 is MGHRA and CDR2 is YSYEKL. CDR3 coding DNA: TGCGCCAGCAGCCAGCGCCCCATCACTGAAGCTTTCTTT. Encoded protein: CASSQRPITEAFF.

The chain links TRBV28 to TRBJ2-5, with TRBD2 matching 10 bases. The trim removed 4 bases at V and 4 bases at J, leaving 6 bases unmatched. Germline V CDR1 and CDR2: MDHEN, SYDVKM. The CDR3 sequence is 15 residues long. The CDR3 spells CASSSTGLAVETQYF. DNA of the CDR3: TGTGCCAGCAGTTCCACCGGACTAGCGGTAGAGACCCAGTACTTC. The variable domain in full, completed from reference TRBV28 and TRBJ2-5, reads DVKVTQSSRYLVKRTGEKVFLECVQDMDHENMFWYRQDPGLGLRLIYFSYDVKMKEKGDIPEGYSVSREKKERFSLILESASTNQTSMYLCASSSTGLAVETQYFGPGTRLLVL.

The chain has TRBV6-5 and TRBJ1-6, with a possible D match to TRBD1 (5 bases). Germline V CDR1 and CDR2: MNHEY, SVGAGI. The CDR3 spans 13 residues. Trimming cost V 9 bases and J 8 bases, with 14 bases left between them. The CDR3 DNA is TGTGCCAGTTCAAGGGGCGGTCATTCACCCCTCCACTTT. It is translated as CASSRGGHSPLHF.

As DNA, the CDR3 is TGTGCCAGCAGTTCCGAATCCCCAGGGGCTGGAAACACCATATATTTT. Its translation is CASSSESPGAGNTIYF. This rearrangement joins TRBV28 to TRBJ1-3; weak D call: TRBD1 (6 bases). The V end was cut by 4 bases, the J end by 2 bases, with 15 bases between. The CDR3 length is 16 residues. The V gene's germline CDR1 is MDHEN and CDR2 SYDVKM.

This clone has a handful of counts. The gene calls are TRBV6-5 and TRBJ1-2; D is possibly TRBD1 (5 bases). CDR1 is MNHEY and CDR2 is SVGAGI in the germline V gene. The CDR3 spans 14 residues. Between the trimmed V and J ends, which lost 7 bases and 4 bases, there was a span of 16 bases. The CDR3 sequence is CASIRDPATYGYTF. The CDR3 DNA sequence: TGTGCCAGCATCCGGGACCCAGCGACCTATGGCTACACCTTC.